This T cell receptor (beta chain) was sequenced during a study of shared clonotypes between healthy human individuals. Germline V lookup: CDR1 MDHEN, CDR2 SYDVKM. Trimming took 2 bases from V and 6 from J, leaving 10 bases between them. The CDR3 has 13 residues. Generated by immunoSEQ multiplex PCR, the TCRdb table keeps only in-frame clones and is missing some. The sample holds 2 million to 2.5 million clones; roughly 90% are singletons and the top ten take 0.37%. V and J are TRBV28 and TRBJ1-2; maybe TRBD1 (5 bases). Sequencing was performed on naive CD4+ T cells from PBMCs. Documented subset: CD45RA+ positively selected. This sequence originates from a man younger than 35 in good health. Some clones in this sample may be carry-over from other donors' samples. CDR3 protein: CASSLAGRDGYTF. The CDR3, as DNA: TGTGCCAGCAGTTTAGCAGGGAGGGATGGCTACACCTTC.